This T cell receptor (beta chain) was profiled in a study of blood T cell repertoires in COVID-19. Sequencing used immunoSEQ multiplex PCR; TCRdb keeps in-frame clones, though not all of them. The repertoire includes under 250,000 clones, 80% to 90% of them detected once, and under 3% sits in the top ten. This clone has only one observation. V lost 4 bases to trimming and J lost 0 bases, with 9 bases between them. The CDR3 loop spans 14 amino acids. Looked up from germline, CDR1 is MGHRA and CDR2 is YSYEKL. The chain employs TRBV4-1 and TRBJ2-5, with TRBD1 as a possible D gene (6 bases). The origin of this receptor is a man aged 45-60 years with active or convalescent COVID-19. The source material was peripheral blood. CDR3 in DNA: TGCGCCAGCAGCCTACAGGGATACCAAGAGACCCAGTACTTC. Its translation is CASSLQGYQETQYF.